Below are 22 T cell receptor beta chains sequenced from a single sample in a study of shared clonotypes between healthy human individuals. Assay used: immunoSEQ multiplex PCR; TCRdb lists only in-frame clones, some missing. The data contain about 2.3 million clones, over 90% of them seen just once; the ten biggest clones take up 0.35% to 0.45%. The sequencing input was naive CD4+ T cells from PBMCs. Subset denoted: CD45RA+ positively selected. These receptors all stem from a man younger than 35 in good health. Some clones in this sample may be carry-over from other donors' samples.

The chain links TRBV15 to TRBJ2-3; 8 nucleotides agree with TRBD2. V shed 1 base and J 6 bases; nucleotides not matched to a gene: 6. The CDR3 loop spans 15 amino acids. Germline V lookup: CDR1 LNHNV, CDR2 YYDKDF (reference sequence). In nucleotides, the CDR3 is TGTGCCACCAGCAGAGCGGGACTAGGGAGGGATACGCAGTATTTT. Translated: CATSRAGLGRDTQYF.

V gene TRBV18 combines with J gene TRBJ2-3; no clear D. Germline CDR1 reads KGHSH; CDR2 reads LQKENI. This CDR3 contains 14 residues. V dropped 5 bases and J dropped 3 bases, with 12 bases sitting between them. CDR3 loop: CASSILSETDTQYF. As DNA, the CDR3 is TGTGCCAGCTCAATTTTGTCGGAGACAGATACGCAGTATTTT.

V usage is TRBV5-1 and J usage is TRBJ2-7; D is perhaps TRBD2 (6 bases). V lost 4 bases, J lost 5 bases, and 16 bases lay in between. CDR1 and CDR2 from the germline V gene are SGHRS and YFSETQ. This CDR3 has 14 residues. The CDR3 here is CASSPRGTGDEQYF. CDR3 coding DNA: TGCGCCAGCAGCCCACGTGGGACTGGGGACGAGCAGTACTTC.

The chain recombines TRBV5-4 with TRBJ2-5; 7 bases line up with TRBD1. Germline-derived CDR1 and CDR2 are SGHNT and YYREEE (reference sequence). J lost 5 bases, V lost 3 bases, and 7 bases had no gene match. The CDR3 length is 14 residues. CDR3 protein: CASSSPTGTETQYF. In nucleotides, the CDR3 is TGTGCCAGCAGCTCCCCGACAGGGACGGAGACCCAGTACTTC.

The CDR3, as DNA: TGTGCCAGCCGCGGGGAGGCTATTGAAGCTTTCTTT. Translated, it gives CASRGEAIEAFF. The V call is TRBV6-1, the J call TRBJ1-1; D unclear. This CDR3 is built from 12 residues. Germline V gene lookup returns CDR1 MNHNS and CDR2 SASEGT. V was pared by 8 bases and J by 7 bases, with 14 bases between.

CDR3 DNA sequence: TGCGCCAGCAGCCAAGAAGGCCGGAGAACCTATGGCTACACCTTC. Protein product: CASSQEGRRTYGYTF. V is TRBV4-1 and J is TRBJ1-2, with D unresolved. The CDR3 covers 15 residues. Trimming shortened V by 0 bases and J by 4 bases, and 12 bases separated the two germline ends. In germline, CDR1 is MGHRA, CDR2 YSYEKL.

The chain is built from TRBV10-1 and TRBJ2-4; weak D call: TRBD2 (5 bases). Trimming took 4 bases from V and 9 from J, leaving 13 bases between them. The germline CDR1 and CDR2 sequences are WNHNN and SYGVQD (reference sequence). This CDR3 comprises 13 residues. CDR3 bases: TGCGCCAGCAGTGCGGCCGGAGGTGGCATTCAGTACTTC. Protein sequence: CASSAAGGGIQYF.

The V call is TRBV19, the J call TRBJ1-2; D possibly corresponds to TRBD1 (5 bases). Trimming cost V 8 bases and J 2 bases, with 15 bases left between them. Looked up from germline, CDR1 is LNHDA and CDR2 is SQIVND (reference sequence). CDR3 length: 14 residues. CDR3 in amino acids: CASHSGEFNYGYTF. DNA for the CDR3: TGTGCCAGTCATTCGGGGGAATTCAACTATGGCTACACCTTC.

The V call is TRBV27, the J call TRBJ2-1, with TRBD2 matching over 7 bases. The J segment lost 8 bases and the V segment lost 4 bases, leaving 14 bases of the junction unmatched. Germline lookup yields CDR1 MNHEY and CDR2 SMNVEV (reference sequence). The CDR3 extends over 16 amino acids. The CDR3 nucleotides read TGTGCCAGCAGTTCGTCTCTAGCGGTGATAAGCCATGAGCAGTTCTTC. This gives the protein CASSSSLAVISHEQFF.

This clone is a singleton in its sample. The rearrangement joins TRBV18 to TRBJ2-1; a weak D match, TRBD2 (6 bases). Trimming stripped 3 bases from V and 1 base from J, with 13 bases between. This CDR3 spans 16 amino acids. Germline-derived CDR1 and CDR2 are KGHSH and LQKENI. DNA of the CDR3: TGTGCCAGCTCACCTCTAAGCGGGTTTTCCTACAATGAGCAGTTCTTC. Its protein product is CASSPLSGFSYNEQFF.

This chain links TRBV6-1 with TRBJ1-2, with D maybe TRBD1 (5 bases). This CDR3 is 14 amino acids long. Germline-derived CDR1 and CDR2 are MNHNS and SASEGT. Trimming cost V 3 bases and J 8 bases, with 16 bases left between them. As DNA, the CDR3 is TGTGCCAGCAGTGACCGGGGACCGCGGGAAGGCTACACCTTC. The encoded protein is CASSDRGPREGYTF.

The genes are TRBV6-5 and TRBJ2-1, with D possibly being TRBD1 or TRBD2 (5 bases each). V lost 0 bases to trimming and J lost 12 bases, with 6 bases between them. From germline, CDR1 is MNHEY and CDR2 SVGAGI. The CDR3 totals 11 residues. CDR3 coding DNA: TGTGCCAGCAGTTACTCGGGGGTGCAGTTCTTC. Protein: CASSYSGVQFF.

This clone was detected once. Mismatch with germline at one junction end may stem from a read error. The chain links TRBV7-2 to TRBJ2-7; a weak D match, TRBD2 (5 bases). The CDR3 extends over 14 amino acids. Germline loops: CDR1 SGHTA, CDR2 FQGNSA. The CDR3 bases are TGTGCCAGCAGCTTAGCGGGAGACTCCTTCGAGCAGTACTTC. It codes for CASSLAGDSFEQYF.

Regarding this clone: Other DNA sequences in the same sample also yield this CDR3. V is TRBV5-4 and J is TRBJ1-3, with D hard to call. Germline V CDR1 and CDR2: SGHNT, YYREEE (reference sequence). This CDR3 spans 14 amino acids. Trimming removed 0 bases from V and 0 bases from J, with 4 bases in between. Here the CDR3 reads CASSLGRSGNTIYF. The CDR3 DNA reads as TGTGCCAGCAGCTTGGGTCGCTCTGGAAACACCATATATTTT.

The rearrangement links TRBV18 to TRBJ2-7, with D uncertain. The germline CDR1 and CDR2 sequences are KGHSH and LQKENI. Trimming left V 2 bases short and J 1 base short, with 12 bases between. The CDR3 has 15 amino acids. CDR3 in DNA: TGTGCCAGCTCACCAACCCTGGGCACTTCCTACGAGCAGTACTTC. Protein product: CASSPTLGTSYEQYF.

V and J are TRBV30 and TRBJ1-4; unclear D gene. Germline V gene sequence: CDR1 GTSNPN, CDR2 SVGIG (reference sequence). The CDR3 is 15 residues long. The V end was cut by 3 bases, the J end by 3 bases, with 14 bases between. CDR3: CAWSLNLGANEKLFF. DNA for the CDR3: TGTGCCTGGAGCCTTAACCTTGGGGCTAATGAAAAACTGTTTTTT. Supplemented by reference TRBV30 and TRBJ1-4, the full variable domain reads SQTIHQWPATLVQPVGSPLSLECTVEGTSNPNLYWYRQAAGRGLQLLFYSVGIGQISSEVPQNLSASRPQDRQFILSSKKLLLSDSGFYLCAWSLNLGANEKLFFGSGTQLSVL.

This clone was picked up one time. The genes are TRBV4-1 and TRBJ2-1; TRBD2 matches at 8 bases. The V and J ends lost 0 bases and 3 bases, in that order; junction bases with no gene match: 10. This CDR3 has 18 residues. Germline V lookup: CDR1 MGHRA, CDR2 YSYEKL. CDR3 in DNA: TGCGCCAGCAGCCAAGATCAAGATACGGGACTAGTCTACAATGAGCAGTTCTTC. As protein: CASSQDQDTGLVYNEQFF.

The chain joins TRBV5-1 to TRBJ2-1; D call uncertain. The germline V gene has CDR1 SGHRS and CDR2 YFSETQ. This CDR3 is 15 amino acids long. V lost 3 bases, J lost 5 bases, and 15 bases lay in between. The CDR3 reads CASSSYRMGNNEQFF. CDR3 DNA sequence: TGCGCCAGCAGCTCATACCGTATGGGTAACAATGAGCAGTTCTTC. The complete variable domain, with remaining parts taken from reference TRBV5-1 and TRBJ2-1, reads KAGVTQTPRYLIKTRGQQVTLSCSPISGHRSVSWYQQTPGQGLQFLFEYFSETQRNKGNFPGRFSGRQFSNSRSEMNVSTLELGDSALYLCASSSYRMGNNEQFFGPGTRLTVL.

In this sample, this clone turned up a few times. V gene TRBV28 combines with J gene TRBJ1-1; D gene uncertain. Germline CDR1 and CDR2: MDHEN and SYDVKM. The CDR3 covers 12 residues. The V gene lost 1 base and the J gene lost 12 bases, with 12 bases spanning the gap. This CDR3 reads CASSLSADASFF. Written as DNA, the CDR3 is TGTGCCAGCAGTTTATCGGCGGACGCGTCTTTCTTT.

In the case of this clone: Other nucleotide sequences from this sample produce the same CDR3. The gene calls are TRBV15 and TRBJ2-7, with D possibly called TRBD1 or TRBD2 (5 bases each). This CDR3 spans 16 amino acids. V dropped 0 bases and J dropped 0 bases, with 12 bases sitting between them. Looked up from germline, CDR1 is LNHNV and CDR2 is YYDKDF (reference sequence). The CDR3 region has the DNA TGTGCCACCAGCAGAGATGGGGGTGCTGGCTCCTACGAGCAGTACTTC. Translation gives CATSRDGGAGSYEQYF. Filled out from reference TRBV15 and TRBJ2-7, the complete variable domain reads DAMVIQNPRYQVTQFGKPVTLSCSQTLNHNVMYWYQQKSSQAPKLLFHYYDKDFNNEADTPDNFQSRRPNTSFCFLDIRSPGLGDTAMYLCATSRDGGAGSYEQYFGPGTRLTVT.

The chain couples TRBV6-5 to TRBJ1-6; 7 bases line up with TRBD1. Germline V gene data show CDR1 as MNHEY and CDR2 as SVGAGI. The CDR3 runs to 14 residues. V lost 5 bases and J lost 8; bases outside the gene matches: 6. The CDR3 protein is CASSLRGGYSPLHF. DNA for the CDR3: TGTGCCAGCAGTCTCAGGGGGGGATATTCACCCCTCCACTTT.

The chain has TRBV27 and TRBJ1-2; 8 bases map to TRBD1. Germline V gene lookup returns CDR1 MNHEY and CDR2 SMNVEV (reference sequence). The CDR3 spans 15 residues. With 3 bases clipped from V and 4 bases from J, the junction kept 7 bases outside the gene matches. The CDR3 nucleotides read TGTGCCAGCAGTTTTCTTCGGGACAGGACCTATGGCTACACCTTC. It is translated as CASSFLRDRTYGYTF.